The clone carrying this T cell receptor (beta chain) is a singleton in its sample. Antigen unknown. The data derive from a study of T-cell reconstitution after alpha-beta-depleted transplantation in children. Study results and limitations: Expanded clones from the graft, numbering several hundred, reportedly supplied alpha-beta T cells about two months after transplant.

Unique molecular identifiers were incorporated into the prepared TCRbeta library. TCRdb used MiXCR to reprocess the PCR reads, holding one entry per CDR3 protein. The sample holds just over 950,000 distinct CDR3 sequences, under 30% seen once. CDR3 length: 13 residues. Trimming took 6 bases from V and 5 from J; bases not matched to a gene: 7. Germline V gives CDR1 MNHNS, CDR2 SASEGT. Sequenced here: PBMCs, mostly from graft donor cells, sampled 360 days after TCRalphabeta/CD19-depleted stem cell transplant. V and J are TRBV6-1 and TRBJ2-7, with 7 bases identical to TRBD2. The sequence came from a boy younger than two who had a stem cell transplant for SCID, so the T cells may come from the graft donor. DNA of the CDR3: TGTGCCAGCAGCTGGGGGGGTGGGGACGAGCAGTACTTC. This encodes CASSWGGGDEQYF.